Sequencing of this T cell receptor beta chain was carried out in a study of radiotherapy plus CTLA-4 blockade in lung cancer. Germline V lookup: CDR1 MNHEY, CDR2 SVGAGI. The V and J ends lost 0 bases and 2 bases, in that order; junction bases with no gene match: 0. The CDR3 has 15 residues. To note about this clone: Antigen specificity is unknown.

Study results and caveats: Reported findings show early blood T cell clone dynamics, with interferon-beta, best predicted response. In blood, after radiotherapy plus ipilimumab, tumor-derived TCR clones expanded.

The method was immunoSEQ multiplex PCR; TCRdb's version includes in-frame clones alone and lacks a portion of them. The sample holds about 95,000 clones; about 83% are singletons and the top ten take more than 0.75%. The source is a human donor with non-small cell lung cancer who had stable disease on radiotherapy plus ipilimumab. The input for sequencing was peripheral blood, taken from a patient treated with radiotherapy plus ipilimumab. This sequence joins TRBV6-5 and TRBJ1-4; 7 nucleotides line up with TRBD1. The CDR3 is CASSYSRGTNEKLFF. The DNA for the CDR3 is TGTGCCAGCAGTTACTCCAGGGGGACTAATGAAAAACTGTTTTTT.